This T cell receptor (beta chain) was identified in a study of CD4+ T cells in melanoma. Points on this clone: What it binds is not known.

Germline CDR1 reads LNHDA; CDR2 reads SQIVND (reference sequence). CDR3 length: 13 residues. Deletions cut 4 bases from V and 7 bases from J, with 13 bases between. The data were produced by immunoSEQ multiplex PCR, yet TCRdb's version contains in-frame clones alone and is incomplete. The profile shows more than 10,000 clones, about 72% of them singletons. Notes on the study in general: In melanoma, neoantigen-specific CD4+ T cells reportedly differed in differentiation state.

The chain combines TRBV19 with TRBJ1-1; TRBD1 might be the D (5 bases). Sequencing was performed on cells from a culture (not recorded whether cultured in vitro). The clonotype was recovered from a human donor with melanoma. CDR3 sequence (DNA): TGTGCCAGTAGTACCCGACAGAGCGATGAAGCTTTCTTT. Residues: CASSTRQSDEAFF.